Listed here are 14 T cell receptor beta chains from one sample, sequenced in a study of graft-versus-host responses after intestinal transplantation. This table comes from immunoSEQ multiplex PCR, and its TCRdb copy is limited to in-frame clones, with some not included. The repertoire includes approximately 90,000 clones, less than 90% of them detected once, and roughly 0.3% sits in the top ten. No antigen has been identified for these receptors. The source material was unstimulated CD4+ T cells sorted from spleen or lymph node cells, sampled before transplant. The receptors were sampled from a human donor who was the organ donor for an intestinal transplant.

A remark on this clone: At one boundary the junction diverges from the germline segment, which might be a read error. The J gene is TRBJ2-5, the V gene TRBV4-1; maybe TRBD2 (5 bases). The CDR3 is made up of 14 amino acids. Germline assignment: CDR1 MGHRA and CDR2 YSYEKL. CDR3 sequence reads: CASSQVPGESPRHF. The CDR3 bases are TGCGCCAGCAGCCAAGTCCCCGGGGAGTCCCCCAGGCACTTC.

The chain combines TRBV5-1 with TRBJ1-1; D is uncertain. Germline assignment: CDR1 SGHRS and CDR2 YFSETQ. The CDR3 is made up of 12 amino acids. Trimming removed 5 bases at V and 5 bases at J, with 10 bases between. CDR3 nucleotides: TGCGCCAGCAGGGAGGCGTGGACTGAAGCTTTCTTT. Its translation is CASREAWTEAFF.

V and J are TRBV7-9 and TRBJ2-1; D is uncertain. The germline V and J ends were trimmed by 6 bases and 5 bases, with 5 bases remaining between them. CDR3 length equals 11 residues. Germline V gene sequence: CDR1 SEHNR, CDR2 FQNEAQ (reference sequence). The CDR3 region is CASRIDNEQFF. DNA of the CDR3: TGTGCCAGCAGGATAGACAATGAGCAGTTCTTC.

The V gene is TRBV6-5, the J gene TRBJ2-7; tentatively, D is TRBD1 (8 bases). V was trimmed by 7 bases and J by 0 bases, leaving 16 bases between them. This CDR3 contains 15 residues. Germline V CDR1 and CDR2: MNHEY, SVGAGI. Here the CDR3 DNA reads TGTGCCAGCACTAAGACAGGGGAGGGCTCCTACGAGCAGTACTTC. Its translation is CASTKTGEGSYEQYF.

The chain is built from TRBV7-2 and TRBJ2-7; no clear D gene. Per the germline V gene, CDR1 is SGHTA and CDR2 is FQGNSA. CDR3 length: 15 residues. Trimming took 1 base from V and 3 from J, leaving 13 bases between them. In DNA form, the CDR3 reads TGTGCCAGCAGCTTAGAGCCTAGAATCGGCTACGAGCAGTACTTC. Translated: CASSLEPRIGYEQYF.

The rearrangement joins TRBV9 to TRBJ1-4; D not certain. The germline CDR1 and CDR2 sequences are SGDLS and YYNGEE. CDR3 size: 15 residues. Trimming pared 1 base from V and 4 bases from J, leaving 11 bases between. DNA for the CDR3: TGTGCCAGCAGCGTACAGCCTACTATTAATGAAAAACTGTTTTTT. It encodes CASSVQPTINEKLFF.

This chain connects TRBV19 to TRBJ2-7; TRBD1 agrees at 10 bases. From germline, CDR1 is LNHDA and CDR2 SQIVND (reference sequence). The CDR3 sequence is 14 residues long. With V trimmed by 5 bases and J by 7 bases, 8 bases remained unmatched. The chain's CDR3 is CASSAGTGAGEQYF. The CDR3 nucleotides are TGTGCCAGTAGTGCCGGGACAGGGGCCGGAGAGCAGTACTTC.

V and J are TRBV6-5 and TRBJ2-7; D is possibly TRBD2 (5 bases). V gave up 5 bases and J gave up 0 bases, with 14 bases separating them. This CDR3 is 15 amino acids long. Looked up from germline, CDR1 is MNHEY and CDR2 is SVGAGI. As DNA, the CDR3 is TGTGCCAGCAGTCCAGGACTGAGGAGCTCCTACGAGCAGTACTTC. Encoded protein: CASSPGLRSSYEQYF.

The chain is built from TRBV7-6 and TRBJ2-1; the match to TRBD2 covers 15 bases. The germline CDR1 and CDR2 sequences are SGHVS and FNYEAQ. J lost 7 bases, V lost 6 bases, and 10 bases had no gene match. CDR3 length: 17 residues. The CDR3 protein is CASSPSGTSGGFNEQFF. In DNA, the CDR3 is TGTGCCAGCAGTCCAAGTGGGACTAGCGGGGGGTTTAATGAGCAGTTCTTC.

The J gene is TRBJ2-3, the V gene TRBV5-4, with D maybe TRBD1 (6 bases). From germline, CDR1 is SGHNT and CDR2 YYREEE (reference sequence). This CDR3 region has 14 residues. Deletions cut 4 bases from V and 1 base from J, with 10 bases between. The CDR3 DNA reads TGTGCCAGCAGCAGGGACACCCGCACAGATACGCAGTATTTT. This codes for CASSRDTRTDTQYF.

The V gene is TRBV5-4, the J gene TRBJ1-2, with 7 bases identical to TRBD1. The CDR3 is 15 amino acids. Germline V gives CDR1 SGHNT, CDR2 YYREEE (reference sequence). V gave up 4 bases and J gave up 2 bases; unmatched junction bases: 8. The CDR3 here is CASSEPGQNNYGYTF. The CDR3 region has the DNA TGTGCCAGCAGCGAACCGGGACAGAACAACTATGGCTACACCTTC.

The chain joins TRBV6-1 to TRBJ1-1; tentatively, D is TRBD1 (5 bases). The V end was cut by 3 bases, the J end by 3 bases, with 11 bases between. This CDR3 has 14 residues. Germline CDR1 reads MNHNS; CDR2 reads SASEGT. CDR3 residues: CASSETEGYTEAFF. Here the CDR3 DNA reads TGTGCCAGCAGTGAGACAGAAGGGTACACTGAAGCTTTCTTT.

The rearrangement joins TRBV28 to TRBJ1-1; a weak D match, TRBD1 (5 bases). This CDR3 has 10 residues. CDR1 is MDHEN, CDR2 SYDVKM, per germline. Trimming shortened V by 8 bases and J by 11 bases, and 12 bases separated the two germline ends. CDR3 protein: CASGGGLAFF. DNA of the CDR3: TGTGCCAGCGGCGGGGGGTTGGCTTTCTTT.

This chain uses TRBV18 with TRBJ2-7; no clear D. The CDR3 extends over 15 amino acids. V was pared by 2 bases and J by 1 base, with 12 bases between. Germline assignment: CDR1 KGHSH and CDR2 LQKENI. Written as DNA, the CDR3 is TGTGCCAGCTCACCATTTGATAGTGGTTCCTACGAGCAGTACTTC. It encodes CASSPFDSGSYEQYF.